A single TCR beta chain is shown here with its context. The sample originates from a study of shared clonotypes between healthy human individuals. Study in general: Three plates each covered CD4 naive and memory; CD8 naive two, CD8 memory one.

The germline V and J ends were trimmed by 3 bases and 5 bases, with 11 bases remaining between them. The CDR3 runs 13 residues. CDR1 and CDR2 (germline): SGHRS, YFSETQ. CD45RO negativity and positive selection for CCR7 defined naive CD8 cells, a population that excluded terminally differentiated effector memory CD45RA+ cells. The method was immunoSEQ multiplex PCR; TCRdb's version includes in-frame clones alone and lacks a portion of them. This table has under 700,000 clones, 85% to 95% appearing once. Sequencing was done on a sample of naive CD8+ T cells sorted from blood. This chain uses TRBV5-1 with TRBJ1-1; no firm D call. This sequence originates from a woman aged 25 to 39 in good health. CDR3 DNA: TGCGCCAGCAGCTACCAGGTAGAGACTGAAGCTTTCTTT. It translates to CASSYQVETEAFF.